The rows below give T cell receptor beta chains drawn from one sample of a study of blood T cell repertoires in COVID-19. Clones were read by immunoSEQ multiplex PCR, and TCRdb kept only the in-frame ones, dropping some. The data contain some 350,000 clones, 75% to 90% of them seen just once; the ten biggest clones take up more than 0.8%. Sequenced input: PBMCs or T cells enriched from blood (not recorded which). Receptors originate from a man younger than 30 who had recovered from COVID-19. Each CDR3 is given with its conserved first and last residue. A D gene is named only where the DNA matches it firmly. Clone size is stated in some rows and not others, as once, few, many or a class when expanded.

D gene: TRBD1; J gene: TRBJ2-3; clone size: .; V gene: TRBV27; CDR3 DNA: TGTGCCACCTCCGACAGGGCCGTAGATACGCAGTATTTT; CDR3 protein: CATSDRAVDTQYF
D gene: .; J gene: TRBJ2-2; clone size: .; V gene: TRBV5-5; CDR3 DNA: TGTGCCAGCAGCTTGGCCCTGGGAGAGAACACCGGGGAGCTGTTTTTT; CDR3 protein: CASSLALGENTGELFF
D gene: TRBD2; J gene: TRBJ2-1; clone size: .; V gene: TRBV2; CDR3 DNA: TGTGCCAGCAGTGAAAGCGGGGGGGACAATGAGCAGTTCTTC; CDR3 protein: CASSESGGDNEQFF
D gene: .; J gene: TRBJ2-3; clone size: .; V gene: TRBV28; CDR3 DNA: TGTGCCAGCAGTTTAGGCCTAGGTGTCACAGATACGCAGTATTTT; CDR3 protein: CASSLGLGVTDTQYF
D gene: .; J gene: TRBJ1-5; clone size: .; V gene: TRBV12-3/TRBV12-4; CDR3 DNA: TGTGCCAGCAGTTGGTCAGATTCTCAGCCCCAGCATTTT; CDR3 protein: CASSWSDSQPQHF
D gene: .; J gene: TRBJ1-2; clone size: .; V gene: TRBV29-1; CDR3 DNA: TGCAGCGTTGTGAGGGCAGGGGAGTGGGGCTACACCTTC; CDR3 protein: CSVVRAGEWGYTF
D gene: TRBD2; J gene: TRBJ2-5; clone size: .; V gene: TRBV28; CDR3 DNA: TGTGCCAGCAGTTTATCGTCCGGGAGGGCATCAGAGACCCAGTACTTC; CDR3 protein: CASSLSSGRASETQYF
D gene: .; J gene: TRBJ1-1; clone size: .; V gene: TRBV6-5; CDR3 DNA: TGTGCCAGCAGTTACTCGCAGGCGCGCACTGAAGCTTTCTTT; CDR3 protein: CASSYSQARTEAFF
D gene: .; J gene: TRBJ1-5; clone size: .; V gene: TRBV7-2; CDR3 DNA: TGTGCCAGCAGCTTAGTAGGTGCAGGGCCCTATAGCAATCAGCCCCAGCATTTT; CDR3 protein: CASSLVGAGPYSNQPQHF
D gene: .; J gene: TRBJ1-2; clone size: .; V gene: TRBV2; CDR3 DNA: TGTGCCAGCAGTGGGGGGGAACGTTATGGCTACACCTTC; CDR3 protein: CASSGGERYGYTF
D gene: TRBD1; J gene: TRBJ1-6; clone size: .; V gene: TRBV3-1/TRBV3-2; CDR3 DNA: TGTGCCAGCAGCCTATTTGGGACAGCTAATTCACCCCTCCACTTT; CDR3 protein: CASSLFGTANSPLHF
D gene: TRBD2; J gene: TRBJ2-5; clone size: .; V gene: TRBV10-3; CDR3 DNA: TGTGCCATCAGAGGGACTAGGGAGACCCAGTACTTC; CDR3 protein: CAIRGTRETQYF
D gene: .; J gene: TRBJ2-5; clone size: .; V gene: TRBV12-3/TRBV12-4; CDR3 DNA: TGTGCCAGCAGTTCCGACACGCAAGAGACCCAGTACTTC; CDR3 protein: CASSSDTQETQYF
D gene: .; J gene: TRBJ1-3; clone size: .; V gene: TRBV6-1; CDR3 DNA: TGTGCCAGCAGTGTCAAACCTCAAACTGCGGGCTCCGGCTCTGGAAACACCATATATTTT; CDR3 protein: CASSVKPQTAGSGSGNTIYF
D gene: .; J gene: TRBJ1-4; clone size: .; V gene: TRBV9; CDR3 DNA: TGTGCCAGCAGCGTAGGGGAGGGAACGGGTGAAAAACTGTTTTTT; CDR3 protein: CASSVGEGTGEKLFF
D gene: .; J gene: TRBJ1-3; clone size: .; V gene: TRBV5-6; CDR3 DNA: TGTGCCAGCAGCTTTCGGGGGATCGCTGGAAACACCATATATTTT; CDR3 protein: CASSFRGIAGNTIYF
D gene: TRBD1; J gene: TRBJ2-7; clone size: once; V gene: TRBV5-6; CDR3 DNA: TGTGCCAGCAGCGCATTACTACCGGGACAGGGCCCCTACGAGCAGTACTTC; CDR3 protein: CASSALLPGQGPYEQYF
D gene: .; J gene: TRBJ2-3; clone size: .; V gene: TRBV2; CDR3 DNA: TGTGCCAGCAGCCTGGGGGCAGCAGATACGCAGTATTTT; CDR3 protein: CASSLGAADTQYF
D gene: .; J gene: TRBJ2-1; clone size: .; V gene: TRBV24-1; CDR3 DNA: TGTGCCACCAGTGATTCTTTCGACAATGAGCAGTTCTTC; CDR3 protein: CATSDSFDNEQFF
D gene: .; J gene: TRBJ1-2; clone size: .; V gene: TRBV7-2; CDR3 DNA: TGTGCCAGCAGCCTCCAACAGGGAAACTATGGCTACACCTTC; CDR3 protein: CASSLQQGNYGYTF
D gene: TRBD1; J gene: TRBJ2-5; clone size: .; V gene: TRBV5-1; CDR3 DNA: TGCGCCAGCAGCTTAGGGACAGGGGCCGAGACCCAGTACTTC; CDR3 protein: CASSLGTGAETQYF
D gene: TRBD1; J gene: TRBJ2-7; clone size: .; V gene: TRBV7-8; CDR3 DNA: TGTGCCAGCAGCCCTCGGACAGGGGGCACTTACGAGCAGTACTTC; CDR3 protein: CASSPRTGGTYEQYF
D gene: TRBD1; J gene: TRBJ2-1; clone size: .; V gene: TRBV11-2; CDR3 DNA: TGTGCCAGCAGCCAAATGGGACAGGGGCTGGATGAGCAGTTCTTC; CDR3 protein: CASSQMGQGLDEQFF
D gene: TRBD1; J gene: TRBJ1-1; clone size: .; V gene: TRBV9; CDR3 DNA: TGTGCCAGCAGCTCCTTGGCCCCGGGACAGGGCACTGAAGCTTTCTTT; CDR3 protein: CASSSLAPGQGTEAFF
D gene: .; J gene: TRBJ1-2; clone size: .; V gene: TRBV19; CDR3 DNA: TGTGCCAGTAGTCCTCCCGGAGGGGCATTAAATGGCTACACCTTC; CDR3 protein: CASSPPGGALNGYTF
D gene: .; J gene: TRBJ2-1; clone size: once; V gene: TRBV27; CDR3 DNA: TGTGCCAGCAGTTTTCACGGGGAGCCTTGGGAGCAGTTCTTC; CDR3 protein: CASSFHGEPWEQFF
D gene: TRBD1; J gene: TRBJ2-7; clone size: .; V gene: TRBV4-1; CDR3 DNA: TGCGCCAGCAGCCAGCCTTTCGACAGGGCCTACGAGCAGTACTTC; CDR3 protein: CASSQPFDRAYEQYF
D gene: .; J gene: TRBJ2-6; clone size: .; V gene: TRBV19; CDR3 DNA: TGTGCCAGTAGTCCGGGGACGGGGGAGCCTGGGGCCAACGTCCTGACTTTC; CDR3 protein: CASSPGTGEPGANVLTF
D gene: .; J gene: TRBJ1-1; clone size: .; V gene: TRBV19; CDR3 DNA: TGTGCCAGTAGTATTGCCAGGGAAGGGACTGAAGCTTTCTTT; CDR3 protein: CASSIAREGTEAFF
D gene: TRBD1; J gene: TRBJ2-7; clone size: .; V gene: TRBV6-5; CDR3 DNA: TGTGCCAGCAGCCTTCAGGGGGCGGGTACGGAGGAGCAGTACTTC; CDR3 protein: CASSLQGAGTEEQYF
D gene: TRBD1; J gene: TRBJ1-2; clone size: .; V gene: TRBV27; CDR3 DNA: TGTGCCACCAGCGGTACAGGGGGGGGTGGCTACACCTTC; CDR3 protein: CATSGTGGGGYTF
D gene: .; J gene: TRBJ2-1; clone size: once; V gene: TRBV5-4; CDR3 DNA: TGTGCCAGCAGCTTGGATCTGGGCAACGATGAGCAGTTCTTC; CDR3 protein: CASSLDLGNDEQFF
D gene: TRBD1; J gene: TRBJ1-2; clone size: .; V gene: TRBV18; CDR3 DNA: TGTGCCAGCTCGGGGATCACAGGGGCGAACTATGGCTACACCTTC; CDR3 protein: CASSGITGANYGYTF
D gene: TRBD1; J gene: TRBJ1-4; clone size: once; V gene: TRBV6-5; CDR3 DNA: TGTGCCAGCAGTTACTCTCGGACAGGGAATGAAAAACTGTTTTTT; CDR3 protein: CASSYSRTGNEKLFF
D gene: .; J gene: TRBJ1-2; clone size: .; V gene: TRBV7-8; CDR3 DNA: TGTGCCAGCAGCTTAGCGACATTTAACTATGGCTACACCTTC; CDR3 protein: CASSLATFNYGYTF
D gene: .; J gene: TRBJ2-3; clone size: .; V gene: TRBV19; CDR3 DNA: TGTGCCAGTAGTATAGAGGCGGCCCCCCTGGCGTCAGATACGCAGTATTTT; CDR3 protein: CASSIEAAPLASDTQYF
D gene: TRBD2; J gene: TRBJ2-2; clone size: .; V gene: TRBV5-5; CDR3 DNA: TGTGCCAGCAGCTTCGAAAGCGGGAGTGTGTCCGGGGAGCTGTTTTTT; CDR3 protein: CASSFESGSVSGELFF
D gene: TRBD1; J gene: TRBJ2-1; clone size: once; V gene: TRBV18; CDR3 DNA: TGTGCCAGCTCTCCTGGACAGGGGGGATTGAATGAGCAGTTCTTC; CDR3 protein: CASSPGQGGLNEQFF
D gene: TRBD2; J gene: TRBJ2-1; clone size: .; V gene: TRBV7-8; CDR3 DNA: TGTGCCAGCAGCTTCGGGCAGCGGGGTTACAATGAGCAGTTCTTC; CDR3 protein: CASSFGQRGYNEQFF
D gene: .; J gene: TRBJ2-7; clone size: once; V gene: TRBV10-3; CDR3 DNA: TGTGCCATCAGTGACGAGGGTAGCTCCTACGAGCAGTACTTC; CDR3 protein: CAISDEGSSYEQYF
D gene: TRBD2; J gene: TRBJ2-5; clone size: .; V gene: TRBV3-1/TRBV3-2; CDR3 DNA: TGTGCCAGCAGCCAAGTAGCGGGGGGGCTAAGGGAAGAGACCCAGTACTTC; CDR3 protein: CASSQVAGGLREETQYF